The entry below describes one TCR beta chain. The antigen remains unidentified. Trimming took off 2 bases at V and 2 bases at J, with 7 bases between the two ends. Germline V gene sequence: CDR1 SGHAT, CDR2 FQDESV (reference sequence). The CDR3 contains 13 residues. These data belong to a study of T-cell memory formation after mild COVID-19. 5'RACE with constant-segment primers built TCRalpha and TCRbeta cDNA libraries with UMIs. TCRdb re-analysed the 5' RACE reads in MiXCR, keeping a single row per CDR3 protein. The data show some 110,000 distinct CDR3 sequences, with around 12% seen just once and more than 25% held by the top ten. Overall study results and limits: Chiefly within CM and EM were the contracting CD4+ clones; CD8+ ones were within EMRA. The finding that pre-infection memory included some responding clones suggested that cross-reactive memory joined. Clones contracting across day 15 to 85 had a balanced CD4/CD8 profile; later expanding clones leaned CD4+.

The specimen was PBMCs or a T cell subset sorted from them (not recorded which). The sequence derives from an adult woman who had mild COVID-19 (a few samples of this study predate the infection). Cell type and time point are not known. The chain employs TRBV11-1 and TRBJ2-7; D unclear. The CDR3 reads CASSLIQTYEQYF. In DNA, the CDR3 is TGTGCCAGCAGCTTAATTCAGACCTACGAGCAGTACTTC. Full variable domain (remainder filled in from reference TRBV11-1 and TRBJ2-7): EAEVAQSPRYKITEKSQAVAFWCDPISGHATLYWYRQILGQGPELLVQFQDESVVDDSQLPKDRFSAERLKGVDSTLKIQPAELGDSAMYLCASSLIQTYEQYFGPGTRLTVT.